A single sample is the source of the 10 T cell receptor beta chains below, sequenced in a study of CD8+ T cells in alopecia areata. Treatment indicated: oral pan-JAK inhibitor, 5-10 mg twice daily. In each case, RNA was isolated and then reverse transcribed into cDNA as the sequencing template. The data were produced by immunoSEQ multiplex PCR, yet TCRdb's version contains in-frame clones alone and is incomplete. The sample records approximately 210,000 clones, roughly three fifths being singletons. This specimen was CD4+ T cells sorted from blood, taken at week 44, from a patient treated with tofacitinib. The receptors originated from a human donor with alopecia areata.

The rearrangement joins TRBV30 to TRBJ1-2; no firm D call. Trimming shortened V by 0 bases and J by 5 bases, and 7 bases separated the two germline ends. The germline CDR1 and CDR2 sequences are GTSNPN and SVGIG (reference sequence). CDR3 size: 12 residues. In nucleotides, the CDR3 is TGTGCCTGGAGTGTCGGCGAGTATGGCTACACCTTC. Translating gives CAWSVGEYGYTF.

The chain joins TRBV20-1 to TRBJ2-7; D unclear. CDR1 is DFQATT, CDR2 SNEGSKA, per germline (reference sequence). There are 11 residues in the CDR3. V lost 3 bases, J lost 5 bases, and 8 bases lay in between. This chain's CDR3 is CSASRMDEQYF. The CDR3 coding sequence is TGCAGTGCTAGTAGGATGGACGAGCAGTACTTC.

Only a few counts were recorded for this clone. The CDR3 reads CASSLSYRGGTEAFF. The CDR3 DNA follows: TGTGCCAGCAGTTTATCGTACAGGGGGGGCACTGAAGCTTTCTTT. The V and J genes are TRBV28 and TRBJ1-1; 8 bases map to TRBD1. Germline assignment: CDR1 MDHEN and CDR2 SYDVKM. V was clipped by 1 base and J by 4 bases; unmatched bases: 5. CDR3 size: 15 residues.

The chain combines TRBV5-1 with TRBJ2-7; TRBD2 is a possible D gene (6 bases). The CDR3 contains 15 residues. Trimming cost V 0 bases and J 4 bases, with 14 bases left between them. Germline V gene data show CDR1 as SGHRS and CDR2 as YFSETQ. CDR3 in amino acids: CASSLGSGVYYEQYF. The DNA for the CDR3 is TGCGCCAGCAGCTTGGGGTCGGGAGTTTATTACGAGCAGTACTTC.

This sequence joins TRBV29-1 and TRBJ2-5; D remains ambiguous. The V gene's germline CDR1 is SQVTM and CDR2 ANQGSEA. Deletions cut 3 bases from V and 5 bases from J, with 13 bases between. CDR3 size: 13 residues. CDR3 DNA sequence: TGCAGCGTTGACCGCGGATTCGGCGAGACCCAGTACTTC. Translated: CSVDRGFGETQYF.

This clone was recorded only once. The chain couples TRBV11-2 to TRBJ2-5; TRBD1 might be the D (5 bases). The germline V and J ends were trimmed by 5 bases and 4 bases, with 17 bases remaining between them. Germline CDR1 and CDR2: SGHAT and FQNNGV. CDR3 size: 15 residues. The DNA of the CDR3 is TGTGCCAGCAGCCCCCAACCCAGGACATTAGAGACCCAGTACTTC. It specifies CASSPQPRTLETQYF. Drawing the rest from reference TRBV11-2 and TRBJ2-5, the complete variable domain is EAGVAQSPRYKIIEKRQSVAFWCNPISGHATLYWYQQILGQGPKLLIQFQNNGVVDDSQLPKDRFSAERLKGVDSTLKIQPAKLEDSAVYLCASSPQPRTLETQYFGPGTRLLVL.

Only a few counts were recorded for this clone. V is TRBV5-6 and J is TRBJ2-4; 8 nucleotides match TRBD1. CDR1 SGHDT and CDR2 YYEEEE come from the germline V gene. The CDR3 consists of 17 residues. V shed 0 bases, J shed 3 bases, and the junction held 8 bases outside the gene matches. The CDR3 loop is CASSLVVTGDGKNIQYF. CDR3 in DNA: TGTGCCAGCAGCTTGGTAGTGACAGGGGATGGCAAAAACATTCAGTACTTC.

The chain recombines TRBV7-2 with TRBJ1-2; 8 bases map to TRBD1. Per the germline V gene, CDR1 is SGHTA and CDR2 is FQGNSA. The CDR3 consists of 14 residues. V trimming: 5 bases; J trimming: 4 bases; junction bases outside the gene matches: 6. CDR3 protein: CASSIPGGTYGYTF. CDR3 sequence (DNA): TGTGCCAGCAGCATACCAGGGGGCACCTATGGCTACACCTTC.

J is TRBJ1-1 and V is TRBV11-2, with D perhaps matching TRBD1 (6 bases). Germline CDR1 reads SGHAT; CDR2 reads FQNNGV. The CDR3 has 13 amino acids. The ends were cut back, 5 bases at V and 6 bases at J, with 13 bases in the middle. The CDR3 DNA follows: TGTGCCAGCAGCCGACAGGCCATCTCTGAAGCTTTCTTT. Its protein is CASSRQAISEAFF.

This clone has more than one count but fewer than ten. The chain uses TRBV2 and TRBJ2-3; 7 nucleotides match TRBD2. The CDR3 has 15 amino acids. The V segment lost 6 bases and the J segment 1 base; nucleotides outside the gene matches: 7. Germline V CDR1 and CDR2: SNHLY, FYNNEI. In DNA, the CDR3 is TGTGCCAGCAGGCCTACGGGGGGAGGCACAGATACGCAGTATTTT. It yields the protein CASRPTGGGTDTQYF.